This TCR beta chain emerged from a study of CD8 T cells in Susac syndrome. The RNA input was roughly 0.5 to 1 ug, and it was reverse transcribed with random hexamers. The CDR3 of TCR beta was amplified by immunoSEQ multiplex PCR across 54 Vbeta and 13 Jbeta. TCRdb itself ran the immunoSEQ multiplex PCR reads through MiXCR, one entry per CDR3 protein. The table shows roughly 150,000 distinct CDR3 sequences, with approximately 95% occurring only once. Points from the study as a whole: It was acknowledged in the study that the number of individuals who were included in its TCR sequencing and HLA analysis was relatively small. Total CD8+ and CD8+ TEMRA repertoires contained 15 to 20 and five Susac-specific public clones, respectively.

As concerns this clonotype: The antigen remains undetermined.

FACS enriched CD8+ TEMRA cells, while bulk CD8+ and CD4+ were negatively isolated. This TCR came from a human donor with Susac syndrome. Material for sequencing was CD8+ T cells from PBMCs.

The chain's CDR3 is CAWSVQTDTQYF. The CDR3 DNA sequence: TGTGCCTGGAGTGTACAAACAGATACGCAGTATTTT. The J gene is TRBJ2-3, the V gene TRBV30; D not certain. V was trimmed by 0 bases and J by 3 bases, leaving 4 bases between them. The CDR3 consists of 12 residues. CDR1 is GTSNPN, CDR2 SVGIG, per germline (reference sequence).